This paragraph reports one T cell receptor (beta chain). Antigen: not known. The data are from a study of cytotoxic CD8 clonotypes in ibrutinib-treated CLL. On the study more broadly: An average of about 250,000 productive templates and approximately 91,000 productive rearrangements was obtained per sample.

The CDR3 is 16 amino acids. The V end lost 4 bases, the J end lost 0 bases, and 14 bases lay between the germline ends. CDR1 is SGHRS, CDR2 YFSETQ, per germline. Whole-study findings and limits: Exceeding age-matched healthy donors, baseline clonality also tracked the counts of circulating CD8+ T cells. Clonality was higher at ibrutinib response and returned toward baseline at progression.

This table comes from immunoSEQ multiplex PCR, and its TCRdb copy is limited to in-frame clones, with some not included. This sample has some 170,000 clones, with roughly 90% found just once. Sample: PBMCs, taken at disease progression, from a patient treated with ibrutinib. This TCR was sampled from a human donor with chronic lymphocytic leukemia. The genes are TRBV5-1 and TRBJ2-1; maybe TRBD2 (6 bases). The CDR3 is CASSPEGSDSYNEQFF. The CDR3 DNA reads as TGCGCCAGCAGCCCGGAGGGATCGGACTCCTACAATGAGCAGTTCTTC.